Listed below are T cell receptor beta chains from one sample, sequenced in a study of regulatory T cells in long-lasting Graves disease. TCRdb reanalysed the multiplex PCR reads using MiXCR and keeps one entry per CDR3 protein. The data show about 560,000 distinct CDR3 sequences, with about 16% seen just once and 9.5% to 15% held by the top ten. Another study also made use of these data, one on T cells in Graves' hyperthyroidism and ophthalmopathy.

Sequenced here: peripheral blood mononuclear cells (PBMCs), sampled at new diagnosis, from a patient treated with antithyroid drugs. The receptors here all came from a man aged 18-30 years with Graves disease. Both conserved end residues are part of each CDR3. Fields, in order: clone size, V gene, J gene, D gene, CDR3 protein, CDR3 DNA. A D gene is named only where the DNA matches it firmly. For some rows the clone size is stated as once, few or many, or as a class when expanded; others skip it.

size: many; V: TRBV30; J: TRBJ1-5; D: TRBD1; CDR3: CASREQGDQPQHF; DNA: TGTGCCTCGCGGGAACAGGGGGATCAGCCCCAGCATTTT
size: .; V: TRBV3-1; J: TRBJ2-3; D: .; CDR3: CASSQVPNGISTDTQYF; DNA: TGTGCCAGCAGCCAAGTGCCCAACGGTATTAGCACAGATACGCAGTATTTT
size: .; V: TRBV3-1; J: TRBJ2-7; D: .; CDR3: CASSPSGLFYEQYF; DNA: TGTGCCAGCAGCCCCTCAGGGCTTTTCTACGAGCAGTACTTC
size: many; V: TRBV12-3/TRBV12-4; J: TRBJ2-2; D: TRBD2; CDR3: CASSFGLAGAGELFF; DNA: TGTGCCAGCAGTTTCGGACTAGCGGGAGCCGGGGAGCTGTTTTTT
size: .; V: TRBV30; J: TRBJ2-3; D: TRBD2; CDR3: CAWGGLAIDTQYF; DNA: TGTGCCTGGGGTGGACTAGCGATAGATACGCAGTATTTT
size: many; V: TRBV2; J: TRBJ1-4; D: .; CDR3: CASHGQPRNEKLFF; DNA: TGTGCCAGCCACGGACAGCCTCGAAATGAAAAACTGTTTTTT
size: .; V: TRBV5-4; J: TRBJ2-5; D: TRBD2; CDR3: CASSLGLREIQETQYF; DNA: TGTGCCAGCAGCTTGGGTTTGCGGGAGATACAAGAGACCCAGTACTTC
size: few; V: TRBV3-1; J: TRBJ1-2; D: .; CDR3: CASSQDQSLANYGYTF; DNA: TGTGCCAGCAGCCAAGATCAGAGTTTAGCTAACTATGGCTACACCTTC
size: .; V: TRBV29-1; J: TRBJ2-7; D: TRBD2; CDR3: CSVGTGQGTSGRAYEQYF; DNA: TGCAGCGTTGGAACGGGACAGGGCACTAGCGGGAGGGCCTACGAGCAGTACTTC
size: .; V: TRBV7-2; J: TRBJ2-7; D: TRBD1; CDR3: CASSFLSTGGGEQYF; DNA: TGTGCCAGCAGCTTTCTCTCGACAGGGGGCGGCGAGCAGTACTTC
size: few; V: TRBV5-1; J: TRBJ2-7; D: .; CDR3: CASSGSGSYEQYF; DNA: TGCGCCAGCAGCGGTAGCGGCTCCTACGAGCAGTACTTC
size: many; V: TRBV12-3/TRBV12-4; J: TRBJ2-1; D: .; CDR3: CASSLASSVYNEQFF; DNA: TGTGCCAGCAGTTTAGCCAGCTCGGTCTACAATGAGCAGTTCTTC
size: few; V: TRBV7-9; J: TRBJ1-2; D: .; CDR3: CATDQGYTF; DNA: TGTGCCACCGACCAGGGCTACACCTTC
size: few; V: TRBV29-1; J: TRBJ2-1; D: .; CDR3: CSVDGGRFF; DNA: TGCAGCGTGGACGGGGGTCGGTTCTTC
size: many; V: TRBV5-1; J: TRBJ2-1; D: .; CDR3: CASNIAGDEQFF; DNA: TGCGCCAGCAATATTGCCGGCGATGAGCAGTTCTTC
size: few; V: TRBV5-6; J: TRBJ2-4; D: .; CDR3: CASSWGSGGAAKNIQYF; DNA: TGTGCCAGCAGCTGGGGATCGGGGGGCGCCGCCAAAAACATTCAGTACTTC
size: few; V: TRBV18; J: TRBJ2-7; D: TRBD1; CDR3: CASSNRDSGFGEQYF; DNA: TGTGCCAGCTCAAACCGGGACAGTGGGTTTGGGGAGCAGTACTTC
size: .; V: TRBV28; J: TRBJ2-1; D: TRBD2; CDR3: CASSLGRGGRAADEQFF; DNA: TGTGCCAGCAGTTTGGGGCGGGGCGGGAGGGCCGCAGATGAGCAGTTCTTC
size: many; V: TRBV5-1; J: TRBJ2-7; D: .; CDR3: CASSIDSSYEQYF; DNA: TGCGCCAGCAGCATTGACAGCTCCTACGAGCAGTACTTC
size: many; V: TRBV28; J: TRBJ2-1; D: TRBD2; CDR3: CASSLAGGQARNEQFF; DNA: TGTGCCAGCAGTTTAGCGGGAGGCCAAGCGAGAAATGAGCAGTTCTTC
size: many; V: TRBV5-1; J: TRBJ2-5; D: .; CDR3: CASSLEGGTETQYF; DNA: TGCGCCAGCAGCTTGGAGGGGGGCACGGAGACCCAGTACTTC
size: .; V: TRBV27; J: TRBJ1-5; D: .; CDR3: CASRSPGTTNQPQHF; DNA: TGTGCCAGCCGCTCACCTGGGACAACGAATCAGCCCCAGCATTTT
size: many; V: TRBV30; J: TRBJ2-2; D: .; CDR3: CAWWDTGTHPGELFF; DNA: TGTGCCTGGTGGGACACCGGGACTCACCCCGGGGAGCTGTTTTTT
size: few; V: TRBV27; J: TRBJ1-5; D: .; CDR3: CASSRGPIDSNQPQHF; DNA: TGTGCCAGCAGTAGGGGACCTATAGATAGCAATCAGCCCCAGCATTTT
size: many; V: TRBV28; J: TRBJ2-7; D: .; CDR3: CASSLMSSYEQYF; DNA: TGTGCCAGCAGTTTAATGTCCTCCTACGAGCAGTACTTC
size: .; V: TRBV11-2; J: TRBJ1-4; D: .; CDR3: CASSSGVGEKLFF; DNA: TGTGCCAGCAGCTCAGGGGTCGGAGAAAAACTGTTTTTT
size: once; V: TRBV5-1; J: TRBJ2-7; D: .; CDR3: CASSEEQGWSYEQYF; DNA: TGCGCCAGCAGCGAGGAACAGGGTTGGTCCTACGAGCAGTACTTC
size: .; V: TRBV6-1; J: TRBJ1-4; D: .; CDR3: CASSAGVREKLFF; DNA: TGTGCCAGCAGTGCGGGGGTTCGAGAAAAACTGTTTTTT
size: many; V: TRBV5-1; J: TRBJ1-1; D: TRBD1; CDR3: CASSSIGQGDTEAFF; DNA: TGCGCCAGCAGTTCCATCGGACAGGGGGACACTGAAGCTTTCTTT
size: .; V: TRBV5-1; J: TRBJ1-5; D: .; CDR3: CASSVDLNQPQHF; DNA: TGCGCCAGCAGCGTCGACCTTAATCAGCCCCAGCATTTT
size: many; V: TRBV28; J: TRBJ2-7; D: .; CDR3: CASSGVRYEQYF; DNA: TGTGCCAGCAGTGGAGTCAGGTACGAGCAGTACTTC
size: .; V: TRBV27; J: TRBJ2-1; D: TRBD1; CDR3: CASSPGQGSDEQFF; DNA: TGTGCCAGCAGTCCGGGACAGGGGTCGGATGAGCAGTTCTTC
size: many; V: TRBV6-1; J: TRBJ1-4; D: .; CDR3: CASRPGLLGEKLFF; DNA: TGTGCCAGCAGACCGGGCCTCCTGGGTGAAAAACTGTTTTTT
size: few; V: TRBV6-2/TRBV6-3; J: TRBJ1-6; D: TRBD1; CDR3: CASGDGTTGDDNPPLHF; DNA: TGTGCCAGCGGGGATGGTACGACAGGGGATGATAATCCACCCCTCCACTTT
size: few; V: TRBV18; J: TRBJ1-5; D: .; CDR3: CASSPTGPQPQHF; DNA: TGTGCCAGCTCACCAACGGGTCCTCAGCCCCAGCATTTT
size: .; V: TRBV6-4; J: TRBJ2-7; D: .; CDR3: CASKGAAPYEQYF; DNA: TGTGCCAGCAAGGGCGCCGCCCCCTACGAGCAGTACTTC
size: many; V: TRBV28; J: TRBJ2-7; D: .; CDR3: CASSKKDYEQYF; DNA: TGTGCCAGCAGTAAGAAGGACTACGAGCAGTACTTC
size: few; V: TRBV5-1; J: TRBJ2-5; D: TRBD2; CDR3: CASSLALAANSQETQYF; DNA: TGCGCCAGCAGCTTGGCCCTAGCGGCAAACTCCCAAGAGACCCAGTACTTC
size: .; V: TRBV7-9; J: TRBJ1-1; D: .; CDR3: CASSPRAAGAEAFF; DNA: TGTGCCAGCAGCCCCCGGGCTGCGGGGGCTGAAGCTTTCTTT
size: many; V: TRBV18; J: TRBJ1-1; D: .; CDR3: CASSPEEWGDPTEAFF; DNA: TGTGCCAGCTCACCGGAGGAGTGGGGCGACCCCACTGAAGCTTTCTTT
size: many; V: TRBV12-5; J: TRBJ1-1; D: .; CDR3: CASDPETVYTEAFF; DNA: TGTGCTAGTGATCCCGAAACAGTTTACACTGAAGCTTTCTTT
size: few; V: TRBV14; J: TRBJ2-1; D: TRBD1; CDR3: CASSPWTGVAGNEQFF; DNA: TGTGCCAGCAGCCCGTGGACAGGGGTCGCCGGTAATGAGCAGTTCTTC
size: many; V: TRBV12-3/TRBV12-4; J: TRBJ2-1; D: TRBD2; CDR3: CASGTGGPQQFF; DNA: TGTGCCAGCGGGACGGGAGGGCCTCAGCAGTTCTTC
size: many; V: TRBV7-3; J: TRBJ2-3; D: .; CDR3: CASSRPGVGSGKSTDTQYF; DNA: TGTGCCAGCAGCCGCCCTGGAGTCGGGAGTGGTAAAAGCACAGATACGCAGTATTTT
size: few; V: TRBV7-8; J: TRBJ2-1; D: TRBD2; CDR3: CASSRTSGRNYNEQFF; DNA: TGTGCCAGCAGCCGGACTAGCGGGAGGAATTACAATGAGCAGTTCTTC
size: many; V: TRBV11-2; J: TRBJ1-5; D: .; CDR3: CASSLVGDNQPQHF; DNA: TGTGCCAGCAGCTTAGTAGGGGACAATCAGCCCCAGCATTTT
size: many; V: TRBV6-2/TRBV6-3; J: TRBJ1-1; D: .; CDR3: CASRILGRLPTEAFF; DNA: TGTGCCAGCAGAATTCTTGGACGTCTTCCCACTGAAGCTTTCTTT
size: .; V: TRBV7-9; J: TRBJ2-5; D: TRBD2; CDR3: CASSSRLAGAGETQYF; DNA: TGTGCCAGCAGCTCCCGACTAGCGGGAGCCGGTGAGACCCAGTACTTC
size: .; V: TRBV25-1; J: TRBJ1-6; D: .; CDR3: CASSDFTGTPGGNSPLHF; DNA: TGTGCCAGCAGTGATTTCACCGGGACACCCGGGGGTAATTCACCCCTCCACTTT
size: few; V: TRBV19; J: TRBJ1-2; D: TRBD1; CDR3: CASNPEGTGIGYTF; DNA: TGTGCCAGTAACCCGGAAGGGACAGGGATAGGCTACACCTTC
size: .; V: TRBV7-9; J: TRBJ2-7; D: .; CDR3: CASSQEGSPSYEQYF; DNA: TGTGCCAGCAGCCAAGAGGGTAGTCCTTCCTACGAGCAGTACTTC
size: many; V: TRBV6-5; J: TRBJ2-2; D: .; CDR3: CASSYSQTRRLFF; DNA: TGTGCCAGCAGTTACTCCCAGACTAGAAGGCTGTTTTTT